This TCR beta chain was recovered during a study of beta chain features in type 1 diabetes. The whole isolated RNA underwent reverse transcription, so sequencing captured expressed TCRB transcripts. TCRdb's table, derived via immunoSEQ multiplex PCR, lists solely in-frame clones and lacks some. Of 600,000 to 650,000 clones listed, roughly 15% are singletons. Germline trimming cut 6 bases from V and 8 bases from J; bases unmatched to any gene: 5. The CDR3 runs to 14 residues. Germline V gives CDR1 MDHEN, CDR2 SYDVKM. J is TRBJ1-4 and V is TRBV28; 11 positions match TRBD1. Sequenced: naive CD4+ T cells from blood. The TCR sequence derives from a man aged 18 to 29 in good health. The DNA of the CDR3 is TGTGCCAGCAGGTCCGGGACAGGGGGAGAAAAACTGTTTTTT. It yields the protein CASRSGTGGEKLFF.